This is a list of T cell receptor beta chains from one sample in a study of blood T cell repertoires in COVID-19. Libraries were prepared by immunoSEQ multiplex PCR; TCRdb keeps only in-frame clonotypes and omits some of them. The data show 100,000 to 150,000 clones, roughly 80% seen once. The sequencing sample was made of peripheral blood. These receptor sequences come from a man older than 75 with COVID-19, enrolled during active disease. Both conserved end residues are part of each CDR3. The D gene is left open where the match is weak. A clone size is listed for some rows: how often the clone was seen (once, few, many), or a class if it is expanded.

clone size	J gene	V gene	D gene	CDR3 protein	CDR3 DNA
.	TRBJ1-2	TRBV5-1	.	CASSSGPDYGYTF	TGCGCCAGCAGCTCCGGTCCGGACTATGGCTACACCTTC
few	TRBJ2-7	TRBV6-1	.	CASSDEGWWASYEQYF	TGTGCCAGCAGTGATGAGGGTTGGTGGGCCAGTTACGAGCAGTACTTC
.	TRBJ1-5	TRBV29-1	TRBD1	CSVRTGSRSFSNQPQHF	TGCAGCGTTAGGACAGGTAGCAGGTCTTTTAGCAATCAGCCCCAGCATTTT
.	TRBJ2-5	TRBV18	.	CASSPIIQETQYF	TGTGCCAGCTCACCAATCATTCAAGAGACCCAGTACTTC
.	TRBJ2-3	TRBV19	.	CASSMALTDTQYF	TGTGCCAGTAGTATGGCCCTCACAGATACGCAGTATTTT
.	TRBJ2-1	TRBV27	TRBD2	CASSLLRLAGNEQFF	TGTGCCAGCAGTCTTCTAAGACTAGCGGGCAATGAGCAGTTCTTC
.	TRBJ2-5	TRBV28	TRBD2	CASGLAGGETQYF	TGTGCCAGCGGACTAGCGGGAGGAGAGACCCAGTACTTC
.	TRBJ1-6	TRBV14	.	CASSQARQNNSPLHF	TGTGCCAGCAGCCAAGCTAGGCAGAATAATTCACCCCTCCACTTT
.	TRBJ1-5	TRBV12-3/TRBV12-4	.	CASSINNQPQHF	TGTGCCAGCAGTATAAATAATCAGCCCCAGCATTTT
.	TRBJ2-1	TRBV27	.	CASSLRESVGNEQFF	TGTGCCAGCAGTTTAAGAGAAAGCGTTGGAAATGAGCAGTTCTTC
.	TRBJ2-6	TRBV29-1	.	CSVVGAVSGANVLTF	TGCAGCGTTGTGGGGGCCGTCTCTGGGGCCAACGTCCTGACTTTC
.	TRBJ1-2	TRBV7-3	TRBD1	CASSLKPGQGFNYGYTF	TGTGCCAGCAGCTTAAAGCCCGGACAGGGATTCAACTATGGCTACACCTTC
.	TRBJ1-3	TRBV27	TRBD1	CASSLQGALGNTIYF	TGTGCCAGCAGTTTACAGGGGGCGCTTGGAAACACCATATATTTT
.	TRBJ2-1	TRBV19	.	CATDSGRYYNEQFF	TGTGCCACTGACAGCGGGCGCTACTACAATGAGCAGTTCTTC
.	TRBJ2-2	TRBV5-5	.	CASSQTNTGELFF	TGTGCCAGCAGCCAAACTAACACCGGGGAGCTGTTTTTT